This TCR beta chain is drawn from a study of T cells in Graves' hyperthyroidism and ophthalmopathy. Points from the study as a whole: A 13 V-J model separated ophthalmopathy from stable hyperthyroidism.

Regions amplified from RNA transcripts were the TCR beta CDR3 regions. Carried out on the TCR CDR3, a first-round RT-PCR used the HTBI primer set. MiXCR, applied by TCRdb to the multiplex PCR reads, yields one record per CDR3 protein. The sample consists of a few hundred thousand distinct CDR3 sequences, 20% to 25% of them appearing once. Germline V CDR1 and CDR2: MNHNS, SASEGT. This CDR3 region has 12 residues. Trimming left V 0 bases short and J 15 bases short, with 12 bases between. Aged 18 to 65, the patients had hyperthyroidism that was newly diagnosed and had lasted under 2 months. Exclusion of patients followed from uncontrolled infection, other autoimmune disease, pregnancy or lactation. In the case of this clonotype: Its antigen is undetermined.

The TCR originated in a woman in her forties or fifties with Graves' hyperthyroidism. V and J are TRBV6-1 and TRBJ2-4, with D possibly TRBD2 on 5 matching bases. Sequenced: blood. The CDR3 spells CASSEAEVLRYF. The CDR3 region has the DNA TGTGCCAGCAGTGAAGCGGAGGTTCTACGGTACTTC.